This T cell receptor beta chain was sequenced during a study of technical replicates of blood from a handful of donors. Per germline, CDR1 LNHDA and CDR2 SQIVND (reference sequence). V shed 0 bases and J shed 1 base, with 13 bases lying between them. The CDR3 runs to 17 residues. Clones were sequenced by immunoSEQ multiplex PCR, and TCRdb holds only the in-frame ones, with some missing. This table has around 76,000 clones, around 90% appearing once. This rearrangement joins TRBV19 to TRBJ2-1, with D perhaps matching TRBD2 (5 bases). Material: T cells isolated from PBMCs. This receptor was taken from a human donor in good health. The chain's CDR3 is CASSIDLEVASYNEQFF. Written as DNA, the CDR3 is TGTGCCAGTAGTATAGACCTAGAAGTAGCGTCCTACAATGAGCAGTTCTTC. Drawing the rest from reference TRBV19 and TRBJ2-1, the complete variable domain is DGGITQSPKYLFRKEGQNVTLSCEQNLNHDAMYWYRQDPGQGLRLIYYSQIVNDFQKGDIAEGYSVSREKKESFPLTVTSAQKNPTAFYLCASSIDLEVASYNEQFFGPGTRLTVL.